The table lists the clone carrying this T cell receptor beta chain with a few counts. Its antigen remains unidentified. The CDR3 covers 13 residues. Trimming removed 2 bases from V and 4 bases from J, with 9 bases in between. The germline CDR1 and CDR2 sequences are SGHTA and FQGNSA. The sample belongs to a study of CD8 T cells in ankylosing spondylitis. Broader study findings: It appeared that ankylosing spondylitis blood was characterized by a TCR beta motif of under ten highly homologous variants. Researchers report that disease-linked clones proved CD8+ and relatively rare in peripheral blood. Prior work had noted some motif variants in reactive arthritis blood and synovial fluid. The clones that were linked to disease were reported to be significantly enriched in matched synovial fluid samples from ankylosing spondylitis patients.

Quantitative 5'-RACE was performed with molecular barcodes, and it yielded the TCR beta libraries. TCRdb reprocessed the 5' RACE reads with MiXCR, giving one entry per CDR3 protein. Of approximately 500,000 distinct CDR3 sequences listed, more than 9.5% were seen once; the top ten hold about 6.8%. The material sequenced was blood, either unsorted or a sorted T cell fraction (not recorded which). The chain couples TRBV7-2 to TRBJ2-7, with D possibly called TRBD1 or TRBD2 (5 bases each). This sequence was found in a male donor with ankylosing spondylitis. CDR3 nucleotides: TGTGCCAGCAGCTTACTAGGGGAGTACGAGCAGTACTTC. Its protein is CASSLLGEYEQYF.